Described below is a single T cell receptor beta chain sequence and its context. The entry originates in a study of blood T cell repertoires in COVID-19. Study in general: The United States, Italy and Spain were the sources of the acute and convalescent COVID-19 samples. The cDNA or gDNA used as material had been derived from T cells, B-cell-depleted T cells, or PBMCs.

In germline, CDR1 is LNHDA, CDR2 SQIVND (reference sequence). This CDR3 spans 14 amino acids. The V and J ends lost 4 bases and 5 bases, in that order; junction bases with no gene match: 4. Per the original data handling: Using reference gene primer amplification, nucleated cell counts were estimated. Measured with immunoSEQ multiplex PCR; TCRdb has only the in-frame clones, and not every one. Clone size and V and J calls were adopted from that table, with D and trimming inferred from the DNA. The table has around 100,000 clones, about 88% seen once. Sample: peripheral blood. J is TRBJ1-5 and V is TRBV19, with TRBD1 matching over 8 bases. This sequence originates from a middle-aged man with acute or convalescent COVID-19. This CDR3 is CASSTDRGYQPQHF. In DNA, the CDR3 is TGTGCCAGTAGTACAGACAGGGGATATCAGCCCCAGCATTTT.